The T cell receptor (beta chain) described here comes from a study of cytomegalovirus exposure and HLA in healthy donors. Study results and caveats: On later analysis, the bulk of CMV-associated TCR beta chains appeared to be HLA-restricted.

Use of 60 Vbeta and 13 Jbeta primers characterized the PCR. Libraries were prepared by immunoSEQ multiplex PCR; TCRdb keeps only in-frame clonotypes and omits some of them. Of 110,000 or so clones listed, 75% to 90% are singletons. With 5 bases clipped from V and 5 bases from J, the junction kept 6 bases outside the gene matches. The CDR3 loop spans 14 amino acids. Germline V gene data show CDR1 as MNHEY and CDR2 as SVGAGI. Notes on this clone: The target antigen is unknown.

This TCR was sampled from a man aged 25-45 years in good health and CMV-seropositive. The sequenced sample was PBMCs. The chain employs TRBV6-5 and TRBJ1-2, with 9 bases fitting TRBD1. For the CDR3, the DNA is TGTGCCAGCAGTCGTACCGGGACAGGGTATGGCTACACCTTC. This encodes CASSRTGTGYGYTF.